This entry describes one TCR beta chain. The data originate from a study of blood T cell repertoires in COVID-19. At the level of the study: PBMCs, B-cell-depleted T cells, or T cells were the source of the cDNA or gDNA that made up the material.

Methods used by the authors: Amplification of reference gene primers was used by the study to estimate nucleated cell counts. Clones were sequenced by immunoSEQ multiplex PCR, and TCRdb holds only the in-frame ones, with some missing. V and J calls and clone size come straight from that table; D and trimming were deduced from the DNA. Of around 250,000 clones listed, about 82% are singletons. The germline gives CDR1 KGHSH, CDR2 LQKENI. The CDR3 extends over 15 amino acids. J lost 4 bases, V lost 0 bases, and 1 base had no gene match. Participants came from some 26 US areas, aged roughly 18 to 89 years. Cohorts were based on clinical histories the participants reported.

The specimen was PBMCs or T cells enriched from blood (not recorded which). The sequence was collected from a woman aged 45 to 65 with acute COVID-19. The V call is TRBV18, the J call TRBJ1-3; 9 nucleotides agree with TRBD1. For the CDR3, the DNA is TGTGCCAGCTCACCACCGGGACAGGGAGGAAACACCATATATTTT. As protein: CASSPPGQGGNTIYF.